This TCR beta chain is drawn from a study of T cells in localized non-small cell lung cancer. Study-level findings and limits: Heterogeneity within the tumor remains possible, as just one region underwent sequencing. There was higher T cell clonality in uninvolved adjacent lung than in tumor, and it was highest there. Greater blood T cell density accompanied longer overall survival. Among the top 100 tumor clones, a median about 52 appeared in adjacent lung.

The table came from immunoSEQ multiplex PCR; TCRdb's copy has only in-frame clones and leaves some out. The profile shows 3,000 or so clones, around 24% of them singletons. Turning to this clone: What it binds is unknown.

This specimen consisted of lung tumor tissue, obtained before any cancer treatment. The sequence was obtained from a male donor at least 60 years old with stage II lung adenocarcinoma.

The CDR3 DNA reads TGTGCCAGTAGTATTAGGGGAAATCAGCCCCAGCATTTT. The encoded protein is CASSIRGNQPQHF. This chain joins TRBV19 and TRBJ1-5, with D perhaps TRBD1 (5 bases). From germline, CDR1 is LNHDA and CDR2 SQIVND (reference sequence). The V gene lost 3 bases and the J gene lost 4 bases, with 7 bases spanning the gap. The CDR3 extends over 13 amino acids.